The 24 T cell receptor beta chains reported below all come from one sample, sequenced in a study of Graves' ophthalmopathy and Graves' hyperthyroidism. RNA transcripts served as template for amplifying TCR beta CDR3 sequences. Following a first-round RT-PCR that used HTBI primers, a second-round multiplex PCR was carried out. TCRdb independently ran MiXCR on the multiplex PCR reads; one entry per CDR3 protein. The sample has hundreds of thousands of distinct CDR3 sequences; 15% are singletons. Sample: peripheral blood. These receptors were collected from a woman aged 18-29 years with stable Graves' hyperthyroidism.

This clonotype was seen repeatedly, ten times or more. The chain has TRBV7-2 and TRBJ2-7; D unclear. Germline lookup yields CDR1 SGHTA and CDR2 FQGNSA. CDR3 length equals 14 residues. The ends were cut back, 2 bases at V and 2 bases at J, with 10 bases in the middle. The CDR3 loop reads CASSLRRPPYEQYF. Here the CDR3 DNA reads TGTGCCAGCAGCTTACGCAGGCCCCCCTACGAGCAGTACTTC.

The sample holds many counts of this clonotype. The chain employs TRBV12-3 or TRBV12-4 and TRBJ1-6; tentatively, D is TRBD1 (5 bases). The CDR3 consists of 15 residues. Trimming took 2 bases from V and 5 from J, leaving 10 bases between them. CDR3 coding DNA: TGTGCCAGCAGTTTAAGGGGACCGCATAATTCACCCCTCCACTTT. Translation gives CASSLRGPHNSPLHF.

V gene TRBV9 combines with J gene TRBJ2-2; 9 bases agree with TRBD2. Germline CDR1 is SGDLS and CDR2 is YYNGEE. J was trimmed by 2 bases and V by 0 bases; bases with no gene match: 5. The CDR3 is 17 residues long. The CDR3 DNA reads as TGTGCCAGCAGCGTAGGGTCTAGCGGGGCTAACACCGGGGAGCTGTTTTTT. This gives the protein CASSVGSSGANTGELFF.

The V gene is TRBV6-2 or TRBV6-3, the J gene TRBJ1-1; possibly TRBD1 for D (6 bases). Germline loops: CDR1 MNHEY, CDR2 SVGEGT. The CDR3 contains 14 residues. Trimming pared 2 bases from V and 6 bases from J, leaving 13 bases between. The CDR3 protein is CASSYHREYSEAFF. For the CDR3, the DNA is TGTGCCAGCAGTTACCACAGGGAGTACTCTGAAGCTTTCTTT.

This rearrangement joins TRBV11-2 to TRBJ1-2; tentatively, D is TRBD1 (6 bases). The ends were cut back, 5 bases at V and 8 bases at J, with 18 bases in the middle. From germline, CDR1 is SGHAT and CDR2 FQNNGV. The CDR3 has 14 amino acids. The CDR3 bases are TGTGCCAGCAGCCCTCTAACTGGGACACGGGGCTACACCTTC. Translated, it gives CASSPLTGTRGYTF.

This clonotype was picked up many times. This chain connects TRBV7-8 to TRBJ1-6; TRBD1 agrees at 8 bases. The CDR3 has 13 amino acids. The V segment lost 5 bases and the J segment 12 bases; nucleotides outside the gene matches: 6. Germline values: CDR1 SGHVS, CDR2 FQNEAQ. CDR3 sequence reads: CASSPGQGRPLHF. The CDR3 DNA reads TGTGCCAGCAGCCCCGGACAGGGAAGACCCCTCCACTTT.

This clonotype has at least ten counts. The CDR3 spells CASSSYRGGSEAFF. The CDR3 nucleotides read TGTGCCAGCAGCTCCTACAGGGGTGGATCTGAAGCTTTCTTT. The chain uses TRBV6-5 and TRBJ1-1; 7 bases fit TRBD1. With 6 bases clipped from V and 6 bases from J, the junction kept 10 bases outside the gene matches. The germline CDR1 and CDR2 sequences are MNHEY and SVGAGI. The CDR3 sequence is 14 residues long.

This clonotype was detected many times. This rearrangement joins TRBV12-3 or TRBV12-4 to TRBJ2-2; TRBD1 matches 12 bases. J lost 6 bases, V lost 10 bases, and 9 bases had no gene match. The CDR3 loop spans 15 amino acids. The CDR3, as DNA: TGTGCCACATATGGGACAGGGGGCTTTGCCGGGGAGCTGTTTTTT. The encoded protein is CATYGTGGFAGELFF.

This clonotype was picked up many times. The genes are TRBV2 and TRBJ1-1; 8 bases are shared with TRBD1. CDR1 is SNHLY and CDR2 is FYNNEI in the germline V gene. The CDR3 contains 15 residues. V dropped 6 bases and J dropped 5; count of bases not matched to a gene: 11. The CDR3, as DNA: TGTGCCAGCAGGGAGTGGACAGGGCGGTGGACTGAAGCTTTCTTT. It encodes CASREWTGRWTEAFF. The full variable domain, its missing parts supplied by reference TRBV2 and TRBJ1-1, is EPEVTQTPSHQVTQMGQEVILRCVPISNHLYFYWYRQILGQKVEFLVSFYNNEISEKSEIFDDQFSVERPDGSNFTLKIRSTKLEDSAMYFCASREWTGRWTEAFFGQGTRLTVV.

This clonotype was recorded many times. The gene calls are TRBV14 and TRBJ1-6; D remains unclear. This CDR3 comprises 17 residues. Germline assignment: CDR1 SGHDN and CDR2 FVKESK. Trimming left V 2 bases short and J 0 bases short, with 11 bases between. DNA of the CDR3: TGTGCCAGCAGCCAAAACCTAAGGAGCTCCTATAATTCACCCCTCCACTTT. This sequence encodes CASSQNLRSSYNSPLHF.

This clonotype turned up a few times. The V and J genes are TRBV11-3 and TRBJ2-2; tentative D call: TRBD1 (6 bases). Trimming removed 2 bases from V and 4 bases from J, with 11 bases in between. This CDR3 is 15 amino acids long. Germline V lookup: CDR1 SGHNT, CDR2 YENEEA. Here the CDR3 reads CASSLLGGLTGELFF. As DNA, the CDR3 is TGTGCCAGCAGCTTATTAGGGGGTCTCACCGGGGAGCTGTTTTTT.

This clonotype was recorded many times. This chain connects TRBV20-1 to TRBJ1-6, with unresolved D. V was clipped by 6 bases and J by 10 bases, with 19 bases between them. The CDR3 covers 14 residues. Germline V CDR1 and CDR2: DFQATT, SNEGSKA (reference sequence). The CDR3 region has the DNA TGCAGTGCCCCCCTTACCCCGGGAGGGTCACCCCTCCACTTT. Residues: CSAPLTPGGSPLHF.

This clonotype was counted at least ten times. The rearrangement uses TRBV27 and TRBJ1-6, with 7 bases matching TRBD1. Germline assignment: CDR1 MNHEY and CDR2 SMNVEV (reference sequence). There are 15 residues in the CDR3. The trim removed 6 bases at V and 4 bases at J, leaving 6 bases unmatched. The CDR3 is CASRSPGGYNSPLHF. Written as DNA, the CDR3 is TGTGCCAGCAGAAGCCCAGGGGGGTATAATTCACCCCTCCACTTT.

This clonotype has just a few counts. The rearrangement uses TRBV9 and TRBJ2-7; TRBD2 agrees at 8 bases. The junction had 6 bases not matched to a gene; V was cut back by 0 bases and J by 7 bases. This CDR3 spans 14 amino acids. Germline lookup yields CDR1 SGDLS and CDR2 YYNGEE. The chain's CDR3 is CASSVEGLAREQYF. CDR3 in DNA: TGTGCCAGCAGCGTAGAAGGACTAGCTAGGGAGCAGTACTTC. Using reference TRBV9 and TRBJ2-7 for the parts outside the CDR3, the full variable domain is DSGVTQTPKHLITATGQRVTLRCSPRSGDLSVYWYQQSLDQGLQFLIQYYNGEERAKGNILERFSAQQFPDLHSELNLSSLELGDSALYFCASSVEGLAREQYFGPGTRLTVT.

This clonotype was seen ten or more times. The V and J genes are TRBV6-1 and TRBJ2-4; 10 bases fit TRBD2. CDR1 MNHNS and CDR2 SASEGT come from the germline V gene. Trimming took 6 bases from V and 7 from J; bases not matched to a gene: 9. This CDR3 spans 15 amino acids. CDR3 protein: CASSDRTSGYNIQYF. CDR3 nucleotides: TGTGCCAGCAGCGACAGGACTAGCGGATACAACATTCAGTACTTC.

This clonotype was seen many times. The chain uses TRBV12-3 or TRBV12-4 and TRBJ1-1; no clear D gene. The CDR3 has 14 residues. V shed 2 bases and J shed 0 bases, with 7 bases lying between them. The CDR3 here is CASSLLSMNTEAFF. CDR3 bases: TGTGCCAGCAGTTTATTAAGCATGAACACTGAAGCTTTCTTT.

This clonotype is a singleton in its sample. This may come from a read error, since a much larger clone is one base off. The chain is built from TRBV20-1 and TRBJ2-5; TRBD1 matches at 7 bases. The CDR3 contains 13 residues. The germline CDR1 and CDR2 sequences are DFQATT and SNEGSKA (reference sequence). In nucleotides, the CDR3 is TGCATCGTCGGACAGGTCGTCCAAGAGACCCAGTACTTC. Protein sequence: CIVGQVVQETQYF.

This clonotype has ten or more counts. The chain has TRBV12-3 or TRBV12-4 and TRBJ1-2, with D hard to call. V was cut by 4 bases and J by 2 bases, with 5 bases left in between. The length of the CDR3 is 12 residues. The CDR3 coding sequence is TGTGCCAGCAGTTACACGAACTATGGCTACACCTTC. This codes for CASSYTNYGYTF.

This clonotype showed up just a few times. The chain combines TRBV11-3 with TRBJ2-7; D is unclear. CDR1 is SGHNT, CDR2 YENEEA, per germline. V was shortened by 5 bases and J by 0 bases, with 14 bases between the two germline ends. This CDR3 spans 15 amino acids. Written as DNA, the CDR3 is TGTGCCAGCAGCCCCTACGGGCCTCGCTCCTACGAGCAGTACTTC. This encodes CASSPYGPRSYEQYF.

This clonotype has a count of ten or more. This rearrangement joins TRBV19 to TRBJ1-6, with 7 nucleotides matching TRBD1. The CDR3 totals 16 residues. The germline V gene has CDR1 LNHDA and CDR2 SQIVND (reference sequence). J was trimmed by 7 bases and V by 2 bases; bases with no gene match: 8. CDR3 nucleotide sequence: TGTGCCAGTAGTATATCCTACAGGGGACTGAATTCACCCCTCCACTTT. Translating it yields CASSISYRGLNSPLHF.

This clonotype was seen ten or more times. This rearrangement joins TRBV11-3 to TRBJ2-7; 8 nucleotides agree with TRBD1. The CDR3 extends over 15 amino acids. From germline, CDR1 is SGHNT and CDR2 YENEEA. V dropped 3 bases and J dropped 1; count of bases not matched to a gene: 5. The CDR3 region has the DNA TGTGCCAGCAGCTTTGATGGACAGGGTTCCTACGAGCAGTACTTC. Protein: CASSFDGQGSYEQYF.

This clonotype appeared many times. The chain couples TRBV24-1 to TRBJ2-2; no clear D gene. The CDR3 runs 14 residues. The V gene lost 7 bases and the J gene lost 1 base, with 9 bases spanning the gap. Germline CDR1 KGHDR, CDR2 SFDVKD. The CDR3 spells CATRSDGNTGELFF. CDR3 DNA: TGTGCCACCAGATCGGACGGGAACACCGGGGAGCTGTTTTTT.

Written as DNA, the CDR3 is TGTGCCACCAGTGATGCCGGACAGTACGGAGCTTTCTTT. Its protein is CATSDAGQYGAFF. This chain links TRBV24-1 with TRBJ1-1; D is possibly TRBD1 (6 bases). The germline V and J ends were trimmed by 3 bases and 10 bases, with 14 bases remaining between them. Germline-derived CDR1 and CDR2 are KGHDR and SFDVKD. The CDR3 totals 13 residues.

This clonotype has more than one count but fewer than ten. V usage is TRBV6-5 and J usage is TRBJ1-6; no definite D call. The V end was cut by 4 bases, the J end by 7 bases, with 8 bases between. In germline, CDR1 is MNHEY, CDR2 SVGAGI. The CDR3 runs to 13 residues. CDR3 bases: TGTGCCAGCAGTTCAGTCATCAATTCACCCCTCCACTTT. This gives the protein CASSSVINSPLHF.